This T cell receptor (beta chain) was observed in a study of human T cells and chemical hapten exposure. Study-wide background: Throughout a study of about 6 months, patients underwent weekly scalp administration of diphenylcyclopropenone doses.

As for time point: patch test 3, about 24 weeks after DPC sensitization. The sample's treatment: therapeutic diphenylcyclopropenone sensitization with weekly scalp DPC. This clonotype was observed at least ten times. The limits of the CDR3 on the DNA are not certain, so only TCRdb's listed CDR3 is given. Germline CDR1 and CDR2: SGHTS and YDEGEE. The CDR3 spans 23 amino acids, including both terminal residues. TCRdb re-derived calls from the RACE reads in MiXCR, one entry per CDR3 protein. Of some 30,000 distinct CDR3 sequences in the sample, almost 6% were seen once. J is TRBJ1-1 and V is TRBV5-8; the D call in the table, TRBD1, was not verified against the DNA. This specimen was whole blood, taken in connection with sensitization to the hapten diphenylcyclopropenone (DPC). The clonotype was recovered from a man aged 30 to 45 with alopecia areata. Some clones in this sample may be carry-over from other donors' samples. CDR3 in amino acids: CASRRGIMNTEAFFGIMNTEAFF.